These 19 T cell receptor beta chains were sequenced from one sample in a study of OX40 agonist ivuxolimab in advanced cancers. The repertoire was sequenced with immunoSEQ multiplex PCR; TCRdb's copy has only in-frame clones and lacks some. The sample includes under 85,000 clones, 65% to 90% of them seen just once. The input for sequencing was CD4+ or CD8+ T cells sorted from blood, taken in a trial of the OX40 agonist ivuxolimab. The source is an adult with an advanced solid tumor such as melanoma, head and neck, liver or kidney cancer.

This clone was observed a single time. The genes are TRBV7-9 and TRBJ2-5, with D unresolved. The CDR3 length is 14 residues. CDR1 is SEHNR and CDR2 is FQNEAQ in the germline V gene (reference sequence). Between the trimmed V and J ends, which lost 5 bases and 5 bases, there was a span of 15 bases. The CDR3 region has the DNA TGTGCCAGCAGCCCCGCGAAGGGTGGGGAGACCCAGTACTTC. Residues: CASSPAKGGETQYF.

The chain recombines TRBV29-1 with TRBJ2-3; 8 positions match TRBD1. The CDR3 sequence is 12 residues long. V lost 6 bases, J lost 15 bases, and 14 bases stayed unmatched. The V gene's germline CDR1 is SQVTM and CDR2 ANQGSEA. The DNA of the CDR3 is TGCAGCGTCCTACCTTTGGGACAGGTCTTATATTTT. Amino acid sequence: CSVLPLGQVLYF.

The chain uses TRBV6-5 and TRBJ2-5; D not certain. CDR1 is MNHEY and CDR2 is SVGAGI in the germline V gene. V was trimmed by 2 bases and J by 7 bases, leaving 11 bases between them. This CDR3 comprises 13 residues. The CDR3 region is CASSYNSLGTQYF. CDR3 coding DNA: TGTGCCAGCAGTTACAACTCGTTGGGGACCCAGTACTTC.

V and J are TRBV6-5 and TRBJ2-1; 10 nucleotides line up with TRBD2. Germline CDR1 and CDR2: MNHEY and SVGAGI. This CDR3 is built from 15 residues. V was pared by 0 bases and J by 8 bases, with 4 bases of the junction left unmatched. DNA for the CDR3: TGTGCCAGCAGTTACTCGGGACTAGCGTTCGATGAGCAGTTCTTC. This gives the protein CASSYSGLAFDEQFF.

The CDR3 sequence is CASSSQGAGGELFF. In DNA, the CDR3 is TGCGCCAGCAGCTCCCAGGGGGCCGGCGGGGAGCTGTTTTTT. The genes are TRBV5-1 and TRBJ2-2; 8 bases line up with TRBD1. The V and J ends lost 3 bases and 7 bases, in that order; junction bases with no gene match: 5. Germline loops: CDR1 SGHRS, CDR2 YFSETQ. The CDR3 extends over 14 amino acids.

The chain recombines TRBV7-3 with TRBJ2-5, with 8 bases fitting TRBD2. The CDR3 is made up of 16 amino acids. CDR1 is SGHTA and CDR2 is FQGTGA in the germline V gene. Losses at the gene ends were 2 bases for V and 5 bases for J; bases not matched to a gene: 10. The CDR3: CASSLLAGGARETQYF. The CDR3 DNA reads TGTGCCAGCAGCTTATTGGCCGGGGGGGCCAGGGAGACCCAGTACTTC.

This chain joins TRBV5-5 and TRBJ1-5, with 9 bases identical to TRBD1. This CDR3 has 17 residues. From germline, CDR1 is SGHKS and CDR2 YYEKEE (reference sequence). The junction had 11 bases not matched to a gene; V was cut back by 4 bases and J by 3 bases. The DNA of the CDR3 is TGTGCCAGCAGCCCCGGGACAGGGCTCAAGAACAATCAGCCCCAGCATTTT. This encodes CASSPGTGLKNNQPQHF.

The J gene is TRBJ2-5, the V gene TRBV7-9, with a possible D match to TRBD2 (6 bases). Trimming took 6 bases from V and 3 from J, leaving 11 bases between them. The CDR3 is 13 amino acids. Germline CDR1 reads SEHNR; CDR2 reads FQNEAQ (reference sequence). CDR3: CASRREQKETQYF. Written as DNA, the CDR3 is TGTGCCAGCAGGCGGGAACAGAAAGAGACCCAGTACTTC. Drawing the rest from reference TRBV7-9 and TRBJ2-5, the complete variable domain is DTGVSQNPRHKITKRGQNVTFRCDPISEHNRLYWYRQTLGQGPEFLTYFQNEAQLEKSRLLSDRFSAERPKGSFSTLEIQRTEQGDSAMYLCASRREQKETQYFGPGTRLLVL.

V is TRBV4-2 and J is TRBJ2-2; D is possibly TRBD1 (6 bases). The CDR3 length is 16 residues. V lost 3 bases, J lost 3 bases, and 14 bases lay in between. Per germline, CDR1 LGHNA and CDR2 YNFKEQ. CDR3 sequence: CASSQSGTPDTGELFF. The CDR3 nucleotides read TGTGCCAGCAGCCAGTCCGGGACACCAGACACCGGGGAGCTGTTTTTT.

V and J are TRBV30 and TRBJ2-3, with no clear D. Germline V lookup: CDR1 GTSNPN, CDR2 SVGIG (reference sequence). The CDR3 extends over 12 amino acids. The V end was cut by 4 bases, the J end by 1 base, with 6 bases between. CDR3 residues: CAWTPRTDTQYF. The CDR3 DNA reads as TGTGCCTGGACCCCTCGCACAGATACGCAGTATTTT.

Points on this clone: A junction boundary mismatches the germline segment, possibly from a read error. Distinct nucleotide sequences in the sample also encode this CDR3. For the CDR3, the DNA is TGCGCCAGCAGCCACTTCGGCGCGGGAGGCCGCTACGAGCAGTACTTC. Its protein is CASSHFGAGGRYEQYF. This chain connects TRBV11-2 to TRBJ2-7; 8 nucleotides match TRBD2. The CDR3 is 16 amino acids. Looked up from germline, CDR1 is SGHAT and CDR2 is FQNNGV.

This clone was counted a few times. This chain uses TRBV28 with TRBJ2-7; either TRBD1 or TRBD2 may fit D (5 bases each). The ends were cut back, 6 bases at V and 2 bases at J, with 14 bases in the middle. Germline V gene data show CDR1 as MDHEN and CDR2 as SYDVKM. The CDR3 length is 14 residues. This CDR3 is CASSQHRGTYEQYF. The CDR3 DNA sequence: TGTGCCAGCAGCCAACATCGGGGCACCTACGAGCAGTACTTC.

V is TRBV5-1 and J is TRBJ2-3; perhaps D is TRBD1 or TRBD2 (6 bases each). The V and J ends lost 4 bases and 3 bases respectively, with 21 bases between them. Germline-derived CDR1 and CDR2 are SGHRS and YFSETQ. This CDR3 is built from 17 residues. The CDR3 region is CASSLTTGFGRTDTQYF. The DNA of the CDR3 is TGCGCCAGCAGCCTTACCACAGGGTTTGGGAGGACAGATACGCAGTATTTT.

The chain employs TRBV7-7 and TRBJ2-7; TRBD1 matches at 7 bases. The CDR3 is 13 residues long. The V gene's germline CDR1 is SSHAT and CDR2 FNYEAQ (reference sequence). Losses at the gene ends were 1 base for V and 5 bases for J; bases not matched to a gene: 2. In DNA form, the CDR3 reads TGTGCCAGCAGCTTAGGGGACAGCGACGAGCAGTACTTC. It codes for CASSLGDSDEQYF.

This sequence joins TRBV4-2 and TRBJ2-5; TRBD2 is a possible D gene (6 bases). From germline, CDR1 is LGHNA and CDR2 YNFKEQ. Deletions cut 0 bases from V and 5 bases from J, with 16 bases between. CDR3 length: 16 amino acids. The CDR3 DNA reads TGTGCCAGCAGCCAAGATAGATGGCAGGGAGGTGAGACCCAGTACTTC. It yields the protein CASSQDRWQGGETQYF.

The chain recombines TRBV28 with TRBJ1-1; TRBD1 matches at 7 bases. Germline lookup yields CDR1 MDHEN and CDR2 SYDVKM. V was pared by 10 bases and J by 4 bases, with 12 bases of the junction left unmatched. The CDR3 spans 14 residues. The CDR3 DNA reads as TGTGCCACGGACAGGCCCCCGGGTGGCACTGAAGCTTTCTTT. This codes for CATDRPPGGTEAFF.

This chain uses TRBV15 with TRBJ2-4; 8 bases are a match to TRBD1. This CDR3 has 20 amino acids. The ends lost 1 base at V and 4 bases at J; junction bases unmatched: 18. Germline values: CDR1 LNHNV, CDR2 YYDKDF (reference sequence). The CDR3 DNA is TGTGCCACCAGCAGAGTTGGGGACAGGAACTCTTTCGGGGGTAAAAACATTCAGTACTTC. Residues: CATSRVGDRNSFGGKNIQYF. Filled out from reference TRBV15 and TRBJ2-4, the complete variable domain reads DAMVIQNPRYQVTQFGKPVTLSCSQTLNHNVMYWYQQKSSQAPKLLFHYYDKDFNNEADTPDNFQSRRPNTSFCFLDIRSPGLGDTAMYLCATSRVGDRNSFGGKNIQYFGAGTRLSVL.

This chain joins TRBV6-1 and TRBJ2-3, with D hard to call. Trimming left V 2 bases short and J 5 bases short, with 11 bases between. The CDR3 sequence is 14 residues long. The germline V gene has CDR1 MNHNS and CDR2 SASEGT. The DNA of the CDR3 is TGTGCCAGCAGTGAATTGGGGTTGAGAGATACGCAGTATTTT. It translates to CASSELGLRDTQYF.

This clone was observed a few times. The V and J genes are TRBV5-4 and TRBJ2-7; TRBD1 might be the D (6 bases). This CDR3 spans 14 amino acids. V lost 0 bases and J lost 1, with 8 bases in between. CDR1 and CDR2 from the germline V gene are SGHNT and YYREEE (reference sequence). The CDR3: CASSLEQGSYEQYF. In DNA form, the CDR3 reads TGTGCCAGCAGCTTGGAGCAGGGGTCCTACGAGCAGTACTTC.